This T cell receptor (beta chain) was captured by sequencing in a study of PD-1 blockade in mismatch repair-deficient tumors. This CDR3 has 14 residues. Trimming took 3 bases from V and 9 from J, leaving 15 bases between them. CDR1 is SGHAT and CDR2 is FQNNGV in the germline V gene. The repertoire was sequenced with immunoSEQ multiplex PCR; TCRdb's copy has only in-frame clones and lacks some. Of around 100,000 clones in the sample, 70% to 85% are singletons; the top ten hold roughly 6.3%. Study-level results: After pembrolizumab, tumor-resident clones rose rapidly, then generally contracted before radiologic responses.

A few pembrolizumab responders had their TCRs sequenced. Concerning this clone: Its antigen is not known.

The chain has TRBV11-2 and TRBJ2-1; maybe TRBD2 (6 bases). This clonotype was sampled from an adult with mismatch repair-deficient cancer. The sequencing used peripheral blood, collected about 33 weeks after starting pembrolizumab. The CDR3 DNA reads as TGTGCCAGCAGCTTCTTTTCGGGGGAGTTTGAGCAGTTCTTC. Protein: CASSFFSGEFEQFF.